This T cell receptor beta chain appears in the sequencing data of a study of blood T cells in healthy people across ages. The sample holds many counts of this clonotype. Its antigen is unknown. For the second PCR, which ran for roughly 6 to 12 cycles, a sample-barcoded 5' primer and a J-beta primer mix were used. From the 5' RACE reads, TCRdb called clonotypes with MiXCR, one entry per CDR3 protein. The sample has approximately 1.5 million distinct CDR3 sequences, roughly 32% seen once; the top ten hold 10% to 12%. Whole-study findings and limits: PBMCs went unsorted, and a conclusive naive versus antigen-experienced comparison was therefore prevented. No one knew whether donors had CMV, which possibly confounded expanded clonotype changes.

Germline lookup yields CDR1 SGDLS and CDR2 YYNGEE. There are 15 residues in the CDR3. The junction had 4 bases not matched to a gene; V was cut back by 2 bases and J by 3 bases. The sequence derives from a woman aged 30 to 39 in good health. The chain carries TRBV9 and TRBJ2-1; 8 nucleotides agree with TRBD2. Sequencing input: blood. CDR3 region: CASSVSGGGYNEQFF. In DNA form, the CDR3 reads TGTGCCAGCAGCGTGAGCGGGGGAGGCTACAATGAGCAGTTCTTC.